A selection of T cell receptor beta chains follows, all from one sample in a study of blood T cell repertoires in COVID-19. The repertoire was sequenced with immunoSEQ multiplex PCR; TCRdb's copy has only in-frame clones and lacks some. The sample carries 150,000 to 200,000 clones, 70% to 90% recorded once. Specimen: PBMCs or T cells enriched from blood (not recorded which). All receptors derive from a woman aged 18-29 years who had recovered from COVID-19. Each CDR3 is given with its conserved first and last residue. The D gene is left open where the match is weak. For some rows the clone size is stated as once, few or many, or as a class when expanded; others skip it.

D gene	clone size	V gene	J gene	CDR3 protein	CDR3 DNA
TRBD2	NA	TRBV5-4	TRBJ2-3	CASQLAASTDTQYF	TGTGCCAGTCAACTAGCGGCTAGCACAGATACGCAGTATTTT
NA	NA	TRBV3-1/TRBV3-2	TRBJ2-1	CASSPTPRWQFF	TGTGCCAGCAGCCCAACCCCGCGGTGGCAGTTCTTC
TRBD1	NA	TRBV4-2	TRBJ1-1	CASSQEGQGADEAFF	TGTGCCAGCAGCCAAGAGGGACAGGGGGCCGATGAAGCTTTCTTT
TRBD2	NA	TRBV19	TRBJ2-7	CATTPRGRDSYEQYF	TGTGCCACCACACCTCGGGGGAGGGATTCCTACGAGCAGTACTTC
NA	NA	TRBV28	TRBJ1-5	CASQRGRGNQPQHF	TGTGCCAGCCAGCGGGGGCGCGGAAATCAGCCCCAGCATTTT
NA	NA	TRBV3-1/TRBV3-2	TRBJ2-1	CASSPNYNEQFF	TGTGCCAGCAGCCCAAACTACAATGAGCAGTTCTTC
TRBD1	NA	TRBV5-1	TRBJ1-4	CASSLGGQLEKLFF	TGCGCCAGCAGCTTGGGGGGACAGCTCGAAAAACTGTTTTTT
NA	NA	TRBV5-6	TRBJ2-7	CASSYGSINEQYF	TGTGCCAGCAGCTACGGGAGTATCAACGAGCAGTACTTC
TRBD2	NA	TRBV25-1	TRBJ2-1	CASSGGTSAYNEQFF	TGTGCCAGCAGCGGCGGGACTAGCGCGTACAATGAGCAGTTCTTC
TRBD2	NA	TRBV18	TRBJ2-7	CASSPLAPGGTTYEQYF	TGTGCCAGCTCACCACTGGCCCCTGGGGGGACTACCTACGAGCAGTACTTC
TRBD2	NA	TRBV9	TRBJ2-1	CASSPQGTSRHEQFF	TGTGCCAGCAGCCCTCAGGGGACTAGCAGGCATGAGCAGTTCTTC
TRBD1	NA	TRBV6-5	TRBJ2-5	CASSRGIQETQYF	TGTGCCAGCAGCAGGGGGATCCAAGAGACCCAGTACTTC
NA	NA	TRBV6-5	TRBJ1-1	CASIGPGGTEAFF	TGTGCCAGCATTGGTCCCGGAGGGACTGAAGCTTTCTTT
NA	NA	TRBV12-1	TRBJ1-1	CASHSTYMNTEAFF	TGTGCCAGCCACTCGACTTACATGAACACTGAAGCTTTCTTT
TRBD1	NA	TRBV18	TRBJ2-3	CASSPDRAVDTQYF	TGTGCCAGCTCACCGGACAGGGCGGTAGATACGCAGTATTTT
TRBD2	once	TRBV9	TRBJ2-7	CASSVAPAGNYEQYF	TGTGCCAGCAGCGTAGCTCCAGCGGGAAATTACGAGCAGTACTTC
TRBD2	NA	TRBV5-6	TRBJ2-7	CASSLVLAGGSRQYF	TGTGCCAGCAGCTTGGTCCTAGCGGGGGGATCACGGCAGTACTTC
TRBD1	NA	TRBV3-1/TRBV3-2	TRBJ2-7	CASSEDTPDRDPIKVSYEQYF	TGTGCCAGCAGCGAAGATACCCCAGACAGGGACCCAATAAAGGTATCCTACGAGCAGTACTTC
NA	NA	TRBV5-1	TRBJ2-1	CASRIGGYNEQFF	TGCGCCAGTAGGATCGGGGGCTACAATGAGCAGTTCTTC
TRBD2	NA	TRBV12-5	TRBJ2-2	CASGQPGLAGVITGELFF	TGTGCTAGTGGTCAACCAGGACTAGCGGGAGTTATCACCGGGGAGCTGTTTTTT
NA	NA	TRBV23-1	TRBJ1-1	CASSQGAANTEAFF	TGCGCCAGCAGTCAAGGGGCGGCGAACACTGAAGCTTTCTTT
NA	NA	TRBV19	TRBJ2-3	CASSTAGSTDTQYF	TGTGCCAGTAGTACCGCGGGAAGTACAGATACGCAGTATTTT
TRBD2	NA	TRBV6-5	TRBJ2-5	CASSPTSGNQETQYF	TGTGCCAGCAGCCCGACTAGCGGGAACCAAGAGACCCAGTACTTC
NA	NA	TRBV15	TRBJ2-2	CATSRELAWNTGELFF	TGTGCCACCAGCAGAGAATTGGCATGGAACACCGGGGAGCTGTTTTTT
TRBD2	NA	TRBV2	TRBJ2-1	CASFLVRERGEQFF	TGTGCCAGCTTTCTGGTTCGGGAGCGGGGTGAGCAGTTCTTC
NA	NA	TRBV5-5	TRBJ1-4	CASSLANSFNEKLFF	TGTGCCAGCAGCTTGGCCAACTCCTTTAATGAAAAACTGTTTTTT
TRBD1	NA	TRBV19	TRBJ1-5	CASSPGGSSNQPQHF	TGTGCCAGTAGTCCAGGGGGCTCGAGCAATCAGCCCCAGCATTTT
NA	NA	TRBV5-1	TRBJ2-7	CASSSGSYEQYF	TGCGCCAGCAGCTCCGGGAGCTACGAGCAGTACTTC
NA	few	TRBV27	TRBJ2-1	CASSWGLEQFF	TGTGCCAGCAGTTGGGGACTTGAGCAGTTCTTC
TRBD2	NA	TRBV25-1	TRBJ2-3	CASRSSGIKNTQYF	TGTGCCAGCAGGTCTAGCGGTATTAAAAATACGCAGTATTTT
TRBD2	NA	TRBV10-2	TRBJ2-1	CASSESRASGIVEQFF	TGCGCCAGCAGTGAGTCTAGGGCTAGCGGGATCGTTGAGCAGTTCTTC
NA	NA	TRBV29-1	TRBJ1-3	CSVRPGSGNTIYF	TGCAGCGTTCGTCCGGGATCTGGAAACACCATATATTTT
NA	once	TRBV9	TRBJ2-7	CASSVDLVSSSYEQYF	TGTGCCAGCAGCGTAGATTTAGTGTCGAGTTCCTACGAGCAGTACTTC
NA	NA	TRBV5-1	TRBJ2-1	CASTLHEQFF	TGCGCCAGCACACTACATGAGCAGTTCTTC
TRBD1	NA	TRBV29-1	TRBJ2-7	CSGHGTGLTEQYF	TGCAGCGGACACGGGACAGGGCTTACCGAGCAGTACTTC
NA	NA	TRBV5-1	TRBJ1-3	CASSHDRSSGNTIYF	TGCGCCAGCAGCCATGACAGGAGCTCTGGAAACACCATATATTTT
NA	NA	TRBV29-1	TRBJ2-1	CSVAWGPPPRNEQFF	TGCAGCGTTGCCTGGGGGCCTCCTCCTCGCAATGAGCAGTTCTTC
NA	NA	TRBV6-5	TRBJ1-5	CASSYGRGREPQHF	TGTGCCAGCAGTTACGGTAGGGGGAGGGAGCCCCAGCATTTT
TRBD1	NA	TRBV28	TRBJ1-1	CASSQPGQGWYVENTEAFF	TGTGCCAGCAGTCAGCCGGGACAGGGTTGGTACGTGGAGAACACTGAAGCTTTCTTT
NA	NA	TRBV3-1/TRBV3-2	TRBJ2-7	CASSQPGVAGDEQYF	TGTGCCAGCAGCCAACCGGGGGTAGCCGGTGACGAGCAGTACTTC
TRBD2	once	TRBV4-2	TRBJ2-7	CASSQEGLESSYEQYF	TGTGCCAGCAGCCAAGAAGGACTAGAGAGCTCCTACGAGCAGTACTTC
TRBD1	NA	TRBV7-9	TRBJ2-7	CASSSTGTGGPEKREQYF	TGTGCCAGCAGCTCAACCGGGACAGGGGGCCCCGAGAAGAGGGAGCAGTACTTC
NA	NA	TRBV18	TRBJ2-7	CASSPLDSSYEQYF	TGTGCCAGCTCACCACTGGACAGCTCCTACGAGCAGTACTTC
NA	NA	TRBV5-4	TRBJ1-2	CASSPGGYGYTF	TGTGCCAGCAGTCCGGGGGGTTATGGCTACACCTTC
NA	NA	TRBV27	TRBJ1-5	CASSLGVATLQPQHF	TGTGCCAGCAGTTTAGGAGTGGCTACCCTTCAGCCCCAGCATTTT
TRBD2	NA	TRBV4-1	TRBJ2-1	CASSQEVAGGPHEQFF	TGCGCCAGCAGCCAAGAAGTAGCGGGAGGGCCCCATGAGCAGTTCTTC
NA	NA	TRBV6-7	TRBJ2-1	CASSYVAGGAWVF	NA
TRBD2	NA	TRBV7-2	TRBJ2-7	CASSLGGLAGQYEQYF	TGTGCCAGCAGCTTAGGCGGACTAGCGGGGCAATACGAGCAGTACTTC
NA	NA	TRBV29-1	TRBJ2-1	CSVAGTVSSYNEQFF	TGCAGCGTGGCGGGGACAGTTAGCTCCTACAATGAGCAGTTCTTC
TRBD2	NA	TRBV19	TRBJ2-7	CASSPGTSGSYEQYF	TGTGCCAGTAGTCCCGGGACTAGCGGCTCCTACGAGCAGTACTTC
NA	few	TRBV11-2	TRBJ2-2	CASSLQGPGELFF	TGTGCCAGCAGCCTACAGGGACCCGGGGAGCTGTTTTTT
NA	NA	TRBV6-1	TRBJ1-3	CASSEFQGRSGNTIYF	TGTGCCAGCAGTGAATTTCAGGGAAGGTCCGGAAACACCATATATTTT
NA	NA	TRBV7-8	TRBJ2-5	CASSLSGETQYF	TGTGCCAGCAGCTTATCCGGAGAGACCCAGTACTTC
TRBD2	NA	TRBV4-1	TRBJ2-3	CASSQEGTRTDTQYF	TGCGCCAGCAGCCAAGAGGGGACTAGAACAGATACGCAGTATTTT
TRBD2	NA	TRBV5-1	TRBJ2-1	CASSPTLGSGRLDYHEQFF	TGCGCCAGCAGCCCCACTCTGGGTAGCGGGAGATTAGACTATCATGAGCAGTTCTTC
NA	NA	TRBV2	TRBJ2-1	CATSLGGDLYNEQFF	TGTGCCACCTCTCTGGGCGGGGACCTTTACAATGAGCAGTTCTTC
TRBD2	NA	TRBV5-4	TRBJ2-1	CASSLSGRADNEQFF	TGTGCCAGCAGCCTTAGCGGGAGGGCCGACAATGAGCAGTTCTTC
TRBD2	once	TRBV25-1	TRBJ2-7	CASSPPGGVRQYF	TGTGCCAGCAGCCCACCCGGGGGGGTACGGCAGTACTTC
NA	NA	TRBV6-1	TRBJ2-7	CASSEVGAGEQYF	TGTGCCAGCAGTGAAGTGGGGGCGGGTGAGCAGTACTTC
TRBD2	NA	TRBV6-5	TRBJ2-7	CASSRGGPGTEQYF	TGTGCCAGCAGCCGCGGGGGTCCCGGGACCGAGCAGTACTTC